What follows describes a single T cell receptor (beta chain). Its target is unknown. Constant-segment primers and 5'RACE yielded cDNA libraries for TCR alpha and TCR beta, each carrying sample barcodes and UMIs. MiXCR was run by TCRdb on the 5' RACE reads, yielding one entry per CDR3 protein. In the table there are roughly 62,000 distinct CDR3 sequences, around 10% of which are singletons. The source of the sample is a study of T-cell memory formation after mild COVID-19. Findings of the study overall: The study found contracting CD4+ clones mainly in CM and EM and contracting CD8+ clones in EMRA.

This CDR3 region has 15 residues. Germline V gene data show CDR1 as SGHRS and CDR2 as YFSETQ. The junction had 7 bases not matched to a gene; V was cut back by 6 bases and J by 5 bases. The sequence derives from a young man who had mild COVID-19 (a few samples of this study predate the infection). Cell type and time point are not known. The source material was PBMCs or a T cell subset sorted from them (not recorded which). V gene TRBV5-1 combines with J gene TRBJ2-2; TRBD2 matches 10 bases. CDR3 sequence (DNA): TGCGCCAGCACTTTAACTAGCGGGGTAACCGGGGAGCTGTTTTTT. Its protein product is CASTLTSGVTGELFF.